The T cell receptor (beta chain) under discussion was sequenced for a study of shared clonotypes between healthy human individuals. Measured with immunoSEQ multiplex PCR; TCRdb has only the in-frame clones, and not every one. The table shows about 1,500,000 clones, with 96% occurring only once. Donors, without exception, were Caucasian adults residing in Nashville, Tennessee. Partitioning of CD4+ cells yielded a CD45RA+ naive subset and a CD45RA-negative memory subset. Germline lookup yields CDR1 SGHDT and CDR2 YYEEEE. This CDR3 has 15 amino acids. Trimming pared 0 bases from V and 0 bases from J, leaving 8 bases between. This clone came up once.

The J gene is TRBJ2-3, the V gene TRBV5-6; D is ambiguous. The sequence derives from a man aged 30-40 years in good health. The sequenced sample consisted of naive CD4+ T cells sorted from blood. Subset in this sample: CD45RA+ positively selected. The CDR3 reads CASSLAPTSTDTQYF. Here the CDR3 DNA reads TGTGCCAGCAGCTTGGCTCCAACTAGCACAGATACGCAGTATTTT. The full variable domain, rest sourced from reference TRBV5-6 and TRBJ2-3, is DAGVTQSPTHLIKTRGQQVTLRCSPKSGHDTVSWYQQALGQGPQFIFQYYEEEERQRGNFPDRFSGHQFPNYSSELNVNALLLGDSALYLCASSLAPTSTDTQYFGPGTRLTVL.